One and the same sample provided the 29 T cell receptor beta chains below, sequenced in a study of T cells after yellow fever vaccination. TCRdb fed the 5' RACE reads into MiXCR, producing one record per CDR3 protein. The repertoire holds hundreds of thousands of distinct CDR3 sequences, with approximately 13% as singletons. The starting material was PBMCs, obtained on the day of the yellow fever booster vaccination. These receptors were taken from a man younger than 40 who received the YFV17D yellow fever vaccine.

This chain links TRBV21-1 with TRBJ1-1; the table's D call of TRBD1 was not tested on the DNA. TRBV21-1 is noted as a pseudogene. CDR3 size: 16 residues. The CDR3 sequence: CASSKPGTNMNTEAFF. The CDR3 nucleotides are TGTGCCAGCAGCAAACCCGGTACAAACATGAACACTGAAGCTTTCTTT.

The chain combines TRBV29-1 with TRBJ2-7; D is perhaps TRBD1 (5 bases). The CDR3 contains 13 residues. Per germline, CDR1 SQVTM and CDR2 ANQGSEA. The germline V and J ends were trimmed by 1 base and 5 bases, with 12 bases remaining between them. The CDR3 DNA is TGCAGCGTTGAAGGTCAGGGCATTAACGAGCAGTACTTC. Its translation is CSVEGQGINEQYF.

This clonotype was detected only a few times. This chain uses TRBV20-1 with TRBJ2-1; D gene ambiguous. From germline, CDR1 is DFQATT and CDR2 SNEGSKA (reference sequence). The CDR3 extends over 12 amino acids. V was trimmed by 5 bases and J by 2 bases, leaving 7 bases between them. Here the CDR3 DNA reads TGCAGTGCTCCGACTGCCTACAATGAGCAGTTCTTC. Translating gives CSAPTAYNEQFF.

The chain combines TRBV6-5 with TRBJ2-7; D unresolved. Trimming removed 2 bases from V and 3 bases from J, with 8 bases in between. The germline CDR1 and CDR2 sequences are MNHEY and SVGAGI. The CDR3 is 13 amino acids. CDR3 in DNA: TGTGCCAGCAGTTACCCCGGACGCTACGAGCAGTACTTC. It translates to CASSYPGRYEQYF.

The chain uses TRBV25-1 and TRBJ1-2; TRBD1 agrees at 11 bases. The germline CDR1 and CDR2 sequences are MGHDK and SYGVNS. The CDR3 runs to 14 residues. V dropped 5 bases and J dropped 4; count of bases not matched to a gene: 3. CDR3 loop: CASSKGTGGYGYTF. The DNA for the CDR3 is TGTGCCAGCAGTAAGGGGACAGGGGGCTATGGCTACACCTTC.

This clonotype was detected a few times. V and J are TRBV7-2 and TRBJ2-5; either TRBD1 or TRBD2 may fit D (6 bases each). CDR1 SGHTA and CDR2 FQGNSA come from the germline V gene. Trimming stripped 5 bases from V and 7 bases from J, with 14 bases between. The CDR3 consists of 13 residues. CDR3 nucleotide sequence: TGTGCCAGCAGCCCTCAGGGGACTGGGACCCAGTACTTC. Translation: CASSPQGTGTQYF.

This clonotype was observed at least ten times. The chain joins TRBV10-3 to TRBJ2-1; TRBD1 agrees at 7 bases. The CDR3 extends over 14 amino acids. Germline V gene sequence: CDR1 ENHRY, CDR2 SYGVKD. V dropped 10 bases and J dropped 7; count of bases not matched to a gene: 13. This chain's CDR3 is CATIEGAPFNEQFF. The DNA for the CDR3 is TGTGCCACGATCGAGGGGGCCCCTTTTAATGAGCAGTTCTTC.

This clonotype was detected many times. The chain uses TRBV30 and TRBJ2-1; no definite D call. Trimming cost V 5 bases and J 0 bases, with 11 bases left between them. The CDR3 covers 14 residues. Germline CDR1 reads GTSNPN; CDR2 reads SVGIG (reference sequence). The CDR3 region is CAWQDVSSYNEQFF. For the CDR3, the DNA is TGTGCCTGGCAGGACGTAAGCTCCTACAATGAGCAGTTCTTC.

The J gene is TRBJ1-4, the V gene TRBV12-3 or TRBV12-4; D perhaps matches TRBD1 (5 bases). V was trimmed by 1 base and J by 6 bases, leaving 15 bases between them. The CDR3 is 16 residues long. CDR3 in DNA: TGTGCCAGCAGTTTAGGCCTTAGGGGCCGGGATGAAAAACTGTTTTTT. It specifies CASSLGLRGRDEKLFF.

With regard to this clonotype: Because the CDR3's place on the DNA is in doubt, the DNA is left out and the CDR3 is given as listed by TCRdb. The CDR3 protein is CASSVALGAKFF. J is TRBJ2-1 and V is TRBV9; the D call in the table, TRBD1, was not verified against the DNA. Germline CDR1 SGDLS, CDR2 YYNGEE. The CDR3 length equals 12 residues, ends included.

This clonotype was counted between two and nine times. This chain joins TRBV10-3 and TRBJ2-3; D is unclear. The CDR3 totals 13 residues. Germline-derived CDR1 and CDR2 are ENHRY and SYGVKD. The V and J ends lost 4 bases and 2 bases respectively, with 7 bases between them. In nucleotides, the CDR3 is TGTGCCATCAGTGCGGTTGACACAGATACGCAGTATTTT. Its translation is CAISAVDTDTQYF.

This clonotype was seen a handful of times. This sequence joins TRBV5-4 and TRBJ2-3; no definite D call. Germline CDR1 is SGHNT and CDR2 is YYREEE (reference sequence). The CDR3 totals 13 residues. The V end lost 1 base, the J end lost 4 bases, and 7 bases lay between the germline ends. CDR3 in DNA: TGTGCCAGCAGCTTGCATGGACCAGATACGCAGTATTTT. Its protein is CASSLHGPDTQYF.

Only a few counts were recorded for this clonotype. The genes are TRBV29-1 and TRBJ2-5; D is ambiguous. Per germline, CDR1 SQVTM and CDR2 ANQGSEA. Trimming shortened V by 5 bases and J by 2 bases, and 15 bases separated the two germline ends. This CDR3 is built from 14 residues. CDR3 coding DNA: TGCAGCGTTCAATCCTTAGGACGGCAAGAGACCCAGTACTTC. Its protein product is CSVQSLGRQETQYF.

The CDR3 here is CASSYVDSSEQYF. CDR3 in DNA: TGTGCCAGCAGTTACGTGGACTCGAGCGAGCAGTACTTC. The chain couples TRBV6-2 or TRBV6-3 to TRBJ2-7; D is possibly TRBD2 (5 bases). Looked up from germline, CDR1 is MNHEY and CDR2 is SVGEGT. V was cut by 2 bases and J by 6 bases, with 11 bases left in between. There are 13 residues in the CDR3.

In this sample, this clonotype turned up many times. The chain combines TRBV5-1 with TRBJ2-1; possibly TRBD1 for D (5 bases). CDR3 length: 13 amino acids. The V gene lost 5 bases and the J gene lost 8 bases, with 14 bases spanning the gap. CDR1 is SGHRS, CDR2 YFSETQ, per germline. The CDR3 sequence: CASSPGFVDEQFF. The CDR3 DNA sequence: TGCGCCAGCAGTCCAGGGTTCGTCGATGAGCAGTTCTTC.

V gene TRBV7-9 combines with J gene TRBJ2-7; tentative D call: TRBD2 (6 bases). Germline V lookup: CDR1 SEHNR, CDR2 FQNEAQ (reference sequence). CDR3 length: 14 residues. Trimming cost V 4 bases and J 7 bases, with 17 bases left between them. CDR3 nucleotide sequence: TGTGCCAGCAGCTCCGGGACTTCTGTACGGGAGCAGTACTTC. Protein sequence: CASSSGTSVREQYF.

This clonotype was seen a few times. CDR3 in DNA: TGTGCCAGACCGACAGGGAGTAATGAAAAACTGTTTTTT. Protein sequence: CARPTGSNEKLFF. This chain links TRBV6-2 or TRBV6-3 with TRBJ1-4, with TRBD1 matching 7 bases. V lost 9 bases and J lost 4; bases outside the gene matches: 5. The CDR3 covers 13 residues. Per the germline V gene, CDR1 is MNHEY and CDR2 is SVGEGT.

This clonotype was seen a few times. The gene calls are TRBV21-1 and TRBJ2-7; TRBD1, the table's D call, was not compared with the DNA. TRBV21-1 is annotated as a pseudogene. The CDR3 runs 22 residues. This CDR3 reads CASSSGLQGAIVRRETYYEQYF. The CDR3 bases are TGTGCCAGCAGCAGTGGATTACAGGGTGCGATTGTAAGGCGGGAGACGTACTACGAGCAGTACTTC.

This clonotype was seen more than once but under ten times. V and J are TRBV11-2 and TRBJ2-3; 12 nucleotides align to TRBD2. Germline lookup yields CDR1 SGHAT and CDR2 FQNNGV. This CDR3 has 19 residues. V was clipped by 3 bases and J by 3 bases; unmatched bases: 13. The DNA for the CDR3 is TGTGCCAGCAGCTTCGGTTGGGCTAGCGGGAGGGCCGGAACAGATACGCAGTATTTT. This sequence encodes CASSFGWASGRAGTDTQYF.

This chain connects TRBV20-1 to TRBJ2-2; 7 bases match TRBD1. Germline assignment: CDR1 DFQATT and CDR2 SNEGSKA (reference sequence). Trimming cost V 0 bases and J 4 bases; bases outside gene matches: 5. The CDR3 is made up of 15 amino acids. This CDR3 reads CSARDPQGSTGELFF. The CDR3 region has the DNA TGCAGTGCTAGAGATCCACAGGGGTCCACCGGGGAGCTGTTTTTT.

This clonotype occurred many times. V usage is TRBV7-9 and J usage is TRBJ2-3, with D possibly being TRBD2 (5 bases). V lost 5 bases to trimming and J lost 4 bases, with 10 bases between them. In germline, CDR1 is SEHNR, CDR2 FQNEAQ (reference sequence). This CDR3 is built from 13 residues. CDR3 nucleotide sequence: TGTGCCAGCAGCGGTGGACTCCCAGATACGCAGTATTTT. Protein product: CASSGGLPDTQYF.

This clonotype has only a few counts. The chain recombines TRBV11-2 with TRBJ1-3, with 7 bases aligning to TRBD1. J was trimmed by 0 bases and V by 8 bases; bases with no gene match: 16. Germline V gene lookup returns CDR1 SGHAT and CDR2 FQNNGV. This CDR3 has 18 amino acids. CDR3 in amino acids: CASQGEGQSIFSGNTIYF. CDR3 DNA: TGTGCCAGCCAAGGGGAGGGACAGAGCATCTTCTCTGGAAACACCATATATTTT.

This clonotype has a handful of counts. The chain employs TRBV20-1 and TRBJ2-7; TRBD1 matches 11 bases. The V gene's germline CDR1 is DFQATT and CDR2 SNEGSKA (reference sequence). The junction had 2 bases not matched to a gene; V was cut back by 1 base and J by 3 bases. CDR3 size: 14 residues. The CDR3 DNA reads TGCAGTGCTAGAGGGGACAGGGGGTTCTACGAGCAGTACTTC. It is translated as CSARGDRGFYEQYF.

The sample holds a few counts of this clonotype. CDR3 in DNA: TGTGCCAGCAGCTTGGGGTTGGGTCCAGGGGTCATCAATGAGCAGTTCTTC. Protein: CASSLGLGPGVINEQFF. V gene TRBV5-6 combines with J gene TRBJ2-1; D perhaps matches TRBD1 (6 bases). The CDR3 covers 17 residues. The germline gives CDR1 SGHDT, CDR2 YYEEEE. Trimming took 0 bases from V and 6 from J, leaving 19 bases between them.

This clonotype was recorded at least ten times. This chain connects TRBV5-6 to TRBJ2-7; TRBD1 or TRBD2 may be the D gene (5 bases each). The length of the CDR3 is 15 residues. V dropped 3 bases and J dropped 2 bases, with 15 bases sitting between them. Per germline, CDR1 SGHDT and CDR2 YYEEEE. The CDR3 spells CASSYTGTTPYEQYF. The CDR3 DNA reads as TGTGCCAGCAGCTACACCGGGACCACACCCTACGAGCAGTACTTC.

The J gene is TRBJ2-3, the V gene TRBV12-5; TRBD2 aligns across 8 bases. Germline lookup yields CDR1 LGHNT and CDR2 FRNRAP. The CDR3 loop spans 15 amino acids. V lost 6 bases to trimming and J lost 4 bases; unmatched junction nucleotides: 9. The chain's CDR3 is CASGLSGSRADTQYF. In DNA form, the CDR3 reads TGTGCTAGTGGCCTGAGCGGGAGTCGCGCAGATACGCAGTATTTT.

This sequence joins TRBV11-3 and TRBJ2-1; 12 bases line up with TRBD2. The CDR3 is 15 residues long. Trimming at V came to 5 bases and at J to 3 bases, leaving 2 bases not matched to a gene. Germline CDR1 is SGHNT and CDR2 is YENEEA. The CDR3 DNA is TGTGCCAGCAGCCAGGGACTAGCGGGCTACAATGAGCAGTTCTTC. As protein: CASSQGLAGYNEQFF.

This clonotype was recorded a few times. V is TRBV25-1 and J is TRBJ1-6; no definite D call. This CDR3 contains 17 residues. Trimming removed 4 bases from V and 3 bases from J, with 16 bases in between. Germline values: CDR1 MGHDK, CDR2 SYGVNS. CDR3 nucleotide sequence: TGTGCCAGCAGTGGCTTGACCCTAGCGGACTATAATTCACCCCTCCACTTT. Its translation: CASSGLTLADYNSPLHF.

This clonotype was counted only a few times. The chain joins TRBV20-1 to TRBJ2-5, with 12 bases aligning to TRBD2. Germline V gene sequence: CDR1 DFQATT, CDR2 SNEGSKA (reference sequence). Trimming cost V 0 bases and J 2 bases; bases outside gene matches: 10. This CDR3 has 18 amino acids. CDR3 nucleotides: TGCAGTGCTAGAGATCCCCTCGGACTAGCGGGGCGGCAAGAGACCCAGTACTTC. This codes for CSARDPLGLAGRQETQYF.